Detailed here is one TCR beta chain. The data are from a study of preoperative IRX-2 immunotherapy in early breast cancer. Indicated treatment: preoperative locoregional IRX-2 cytokine immunotherapy. This phase Ib study tested locoregional IRX-2 cytokine immunotherapy given before surgery. The J segment lost 4 bases and the V segment lost 3 bases, leaving 12 bases of the junction unmatched. The CDR3 has 16 amino acids. CDR1 and CDR2 from the germline V gene are SGDLS and YYNGEE. Assay: immunoSEQ multiplex PCR; the TCRdb copy retains only in-frame clones and omits some. The sample has 650 to 950 clones; over 60% are singletons.

The V call is TRBV9, the J call TRBJ2-5, with TRBD1 identical over 7 bases. Sequences were derived from tumor tissue, sampled after IRX-2 immunotherapy. This sequence originates from a human donor with breast cancer. In DNA form, the CDR3 reads TGTGCCAGCAGCGGATCCCGGACAGGAACCATAGAGACCCAGTACTTC. Residues: CASSGSRTGTIETQYF.